Each of the 28 T cell receptor beta chains below was sequenced from the same sample in a study of control samples from healthy donors and cancer patients. This table comes from immunoSEQ multiplex PCR, and its TCRdb copy is limited to in-frame clones, with some not included. The sample yields just under 150,000 clones, 91% seen once. Sequencing used blood. The origin of the receptors is a young man in good health.

V is TRBV6-5 and J is TRBJ1-3; D call uncertain. Germline V gives CDR1 MNHEY, CDR2 SVGAGI. The CDR3 has 16 residues. Between the trimmed V and J ends, which lost 0 bases and 0 bases, there was a span of 9 bases. The CDR3: CASSYSQYSSGNTIYF. As DNA, the CDR3 is TGTGCCAGCAGTTACTCCCAGTATAGCTCTGGAAACACCATATATTTT.

V is TRBV30 and J is TRBJ1-2, with 9 bases that match TRBD1. J gave up 8 bases and V 1 base, and 5 bases lay outside the gene matches. The CDR3 totals 13 residues. Germline CDR1 and CDR2: GTSNPN and SVGIG (reference sequence). CDR3 protein: CAWSADRGFGYTF. CDR3 DNA: TGTGCCTGGAGTGCCGACAGGGGGTTCGGCTACACCTTC.

This chain uses TRBV10-1 with TRBJ1-6; D uncertain. The CDR3 covers 14 residues. Deletions cut 2 bases from V and 7 bases from J, with 9 bases between. Germline CDR1 is WNHNN and CDR2 is SYGVQD (reference sequence). CDR3 sequence reads: CASSEKGFNSPLHF. CDR3 DNA: TGCGCCAGCAGTGAGAAAGGGTTCAATTCACCCCTCCACTTT.

This rearrangement joins TRBV5-6 to TRBJ1-1; no reliable D call. The germline V gene has CDR1 SGHDT and CDR2 YYEEEE. The CDR3 extends over 14 amino acids. The germline V and J ends were trimmed by 6 bases and 1 base, with 13 bases remaining between them. The CDR3 DNA is TGTGCCAGCACCACCCTGTGGCAGAACACTGAAGCTTTCTTT. Its translation: CASTTLWQNTEAFF.

The chain recombines TRBV28 with TRBJ1-4; D is perhaps TRBD1 (5 bases). The CDR3 has 14 residues. Per the germline V gene, CDR1 is MDHEN and CDR2 is SYDVKM. V lost 5 bases and J lost 7, with 14 bases in between. The CDR3 loop reads CASSDTGRGEKLFF. DNA for the CDR3: TGTGCCAGCAGTGACACGGGGAGGGGTGAAAAACTGTTTTTT.

The chain is built from TRBV24-1 and TRBJ1-4, with a possible D match to TRBD1 (6 bases). In germline, CDR1 is KGHDR, CDR2 SFDVKD. V was trimmed by 4 bases and J by 8 bases, leaving 19 bases between them. This CDR3 region has 16 residues. CDR3 in amino acids: CATSDPGSTTGEKLFF. As DNA, the CDR3 is TGTGCCACCAGTGACCCCGGCAGCACTACAGGGGAAAAACTGTTTTTT.

The genes are TRBV30 and TRBJ1-4; 7 bases are a match to TRBD1. This CDR3 comprises 14 residues. V shed 2 bases, J shed 8 bases, and the junction held 8 bases outside the gene matches. CDR1 GTSNPN and CDR2 SVGIG come from the germline V gene (reference sequence). This CDR3 is CAWSRQGLEEKLFF. DNA for the CDR3: TGTGCCTGGAGTAGACAGGGATTGGAGGAAAAACTGTTTTTT.

This chain uses TRBV19 with TRBJ2-2, with D unclear. Trimming took 1 base from V and 5 from J, leaving 11 bases between them. Looked up from germline, CDR1 is LNHDA and CDR2 is SQIVND (reference sequence). This CDR3 is built from 15 residues. The CDR3 spells CASSIGQMGTGELFF. The CDR3 nucleotides are TGTGCCAGTAGTATAGGCCAGATGGGGACCGGGGAGCTGTTTTTT.

This clone was found once. This sequence joins TRBV6-5 and TRBJ1-2; D is uncertain. The V gene lost 5 bases and the J gene lost 8 bases, with 12 bases spanning the gap. Germline V gene sequence: CDR1 MNHEY, CDR2 SVGAGI. The CDR3 totals 12 residues. CDR3 amino acids: CASSLGVMGYTF. CDR3 in DNA: TGTGCCAGCAGTCTGGGAGTGATGGGCTACACCTTC.

The V and J genes are TRBV4-1 and TRBJ2-7, with D unclear. Germline loops: CDR1 MGHRA, CDR2 YSYEKL. Trimming left V 0 bases short and J 7 bases short, with 7 bases between. This CDR3 has 12 residues. CDR3 nucleotide sequence: TGCGCCAGCAGCCAAGACTTCAGGGAGCAGTACTTC. Translating it yields CASSQDFREQYF.

The CDR3 DNA is TGCGCCAGCAGCCAAGAGGGGGACTCCTACAATGAGCAGTTCTTC. As protein: CASSQEGDSYNEQFF. The genes are TRBV4-1 and TRBJ2-1; D may be TRBD1 or TRBD2 (5 bases each). The CDR3 length is 15 residues. With 0 bases removed from V and 0 bases from J, the gap between germline ends came to 6 bases. The germline CDR1 and CDR2 sequences are MGHRA and YSYEKL.

The chain employs TRBV10-1 and TRBJ1-1; D unclear. There are 16 residues in the CDR3. The germline V and J ends were trimmed by 0 bases and 5 bases, with 16 bases remaining between them. In germline, CDR1 is WNHNN, CDR2 SYGVQD (reference sequence). The CDR3 region has the DNA TGCGCCAGCAGTGAGTCGAGGTGGGCAAAGAGGACTGAAGCTTTCTTT. It translates to CASSESRWAKRTEAFF.

This clone appeared a single time. The sample carries other DNA sequences with the same CDR3. The chain carries TRBV27 and TRBJ1-1; D uncertain. This CDR3 region has 13 residues. Trimming took off 2 bases at V and 1 base at J, with 5 bases between the two ends. Per germline, CDR1 MNHEY and CDR2 SMNVEV (reference sequence). CDR3 in DNA: TGTGCCAGCAGTTTAGGGCAGAACACTGAAGCTTTCTTT. The encoded protein is CASSLGQNTEAFF.

This chain links TRBV11-2 with TRBJ1-1; TRBD1 agrees at 12 bases. The CDR3 is 16 amino acids. CDR1 and CDR2 (germline): SGHAT, FQNNGV. V dropped 5 bases and J dropped 6; count of bases not matched to a gene: 10. CDR3 DNA sequence: TGTGCCAGCAGCCCCCGGGGACAGGGGGCCTGGTCTGAAGCTTTCTTT. This gives the protein CASSPRGQGAWSEAFF.

The chain uses TRBV9 and TRBJ2-7; D may match TRBD1 or TRBD2 (5 bases each). This CDR3 is 15 amino acids long. The germline CDR1 and CDR2 sequences are SGDLS and YYNGEE. The V and J ends lost 0 bases and 1 base respectively, with 11 bases between them. CDR3 amino acids: CASSVEGDSSYEQYF. The CDR3 DNA reads TGTGCCAGCAGCGTAGAGGGAGACAGTTCCTACGAGCAGTACTTC.

The J gene is TRBJ2-7, the V gene TRBV7-8; 12 nucleotides align to TRBD2. Germline loops: CDR1 SGHVS, CDR2 FQNEAQ. Germline trimming cut 5 bases from V and 0 bases from J; bases unmatched to any gene: 8. The length of the CDR3 is 17 residues. The CDR3 here is CASSHGLAGSRSYEQYF. The CDR3 DNA follows: TGTGCCAGCAGCCACGGACTAGCGGGGAGCCGCTCCTACGAGCAGTACTTC. Complete variable domain (other parts from reference TRBV7-8 and TRBJ2-7): GAGVSQSPRYKVAKRGQDVALRCDPISGHVSLFWYQQALGQGPEFLTYFQNEAQLDKSGLPSDRFFAERPEGSVSTLKIQRTQQEDSAVYLCASSHGLAGSRSYEQYFGPGTRLTVT.

This rearrangement joins TRBV28 to TRBJ1-2; 8 nucleotides line up with TRBD1. The CDR3 sequence is 14 residues long. Trimming at V came to 6 bases and at J to 6 bases, leaving 9 bases not matched to a gene. Germline-derived CDR1 and CDR2 are MDHEN and SYDVKM. The DNA for the CDR3 is TGTGCCAGCAGCTCGGGACAGGTAGTTCATGGCTACACCTTC. The encoded protein is CASSSGQVVHGYTF.

The chain recombines TRBV6-6 with TRBJ1-1; D not resolved. Germline assignment: CDR1 MNHNY and CDR2 SVGAGI (reference sequence). This CDR3 spans 11 amino acids. The V end lost 6 bases, the J end lost 1 base, and 3 bases lay between the germline ends. In DNA form, the CDR3 reads TGTGCCAGCAGACAGAACACTGAAGCTTTCTTT. This codes for CASRQNTEAFF.

This clone has a single count. The rearrangement uses TRBV7-2 and TRBJ2-7, with 7 nucleotides matching TRBD1. The germline V gene has CDR1 SGHTA and CDR2 FQGNSA. This CDR3 is 12 amino acids long. The V and J ends lost 5 bases and 5 bases, in that order; junction bases with no gene match: 3. The CDR3 sequence: CASSTTGDEQYF. CDR3 nucleotides: TGTGCCAGCAGCACAACAGGGGACGAGCAGTACTTC.

The chain recombines TRBV5-1 with TRBJ2-1; 9 positions match TRBD2. J was trimmed by 5 bases and V by 0 bases; bases with no gene match: 6. CDR1 and CDR2 (germline): SGHRS, YFSETQ. The CDR3 covers 16 residues. The CDR3 spells CASSLASGGTNNEQFF. The CDR3 DNA is TGCGCCAGCAGCTTGGCCAGCGGGGGGACGAACAATGAGCAGTTCTTC.

This chain links TRBV6-2 or TRBV6-3 with TRBJ1-5, with D unresolved. Per the germline V gene, CDR1 is MNHEY and CDR2 is SVGEGT. The CDR3 length is 16 residues. The V and J ends lost 5 bases and 0 bases respectively, with 14 bases between them. The DNA of the CDR3 is TGTGCCAGCAGTACTCCGGAGATGTATAGCAATCAGCCCCAGCATTTT. Translation: CASSTPEMYSNQPQHF.

The rearrangement uses TRBV11-2 and TRBJ1-6, with 7 nucleotides matching TRBD1. Germline V gene lookup returns CDR1 SGHAT and CDR2 FQNNGV. V dropped 5 bases and J dropped 2; count of bases not matched to a gene: 3. The length of the CDR3 is 15 residues. The CDR3 DNA is TGTGCCAGCAGCGACAGGGACACCTATAATTCACCCCTCCACTTT. This sequence encodes CASSDRDTYNSPLHF.

This chain links TRBV18 with TRBJ1-5; 9 bases are a match to TRBD1. CDR3 length: 18 residues. With V trimmed by 6 bases and J by 6 bases, 18 bases remained unmatched. Germline V gives CDR1 KGHSH, CDR2 LQKENI. The CDR3 sequence is CASSLLTSRQGVFQPQHF. CDR3 nucleotide sequence: TGTGCCAGCTCCCTTTTAACGTCCCGACAGGGGGTTTTTCAGCCCCAGCATTTT.

This clone was detected only once. The chain has TRBV10-1 and TRBJ2-1; unclear D gene. The CDR3 is made up of 13 amino acids. Trimming removed 3 bases from V and 9 bases from J, with 12 bases in between. Germline V gene data show CDR1 as WNHNN and CDR2 as SYGVQD (reference sequence). The CDR3 here is CASSDARRVEQFF. The CDR3 coding sequence is TGCGCCAGCAGTGATGCTAGAAGGGTTGAGCAGTTCTTC.

The rearrangement joins TRBV10-3 to TRBJ1-1, with TRBD1 matching over 8 bases. Germline V gene sequence: CDR1 ENHRY, CDR2 SYGVKD. With 6 bases clipped from V and 0 bases from J, the junction kept 6 bases outside the gene matches. This CDR3 is 15 amino acids long. CDR3 in amino acids: CAIRDREDMNTEAFF. CDR3 nucleotides: TGTGCCATCAGGGACAGGGAAGACATGAACACTGAAGCTTTCTTT.

This chain links TRBV2 with TRBJ2-7; weak D call: TRBD2 (6 bases). Between the trimmed V and J ends, which lost 4 bases and 2 bases, there was a span of 12 bases. The CDR3 runs to 14 residues. Germline CDR1 and CDR2: SNHLY and FYNNEI. CDR3 protein: CASSGRGGTYEQYF. The DNA of the CDR3 is TGTGCCAGCAGTGGGAGGGGCGGAACCTACGAGCAGTACTTC.

The chain is built from TRBV5-5 and TRBJ1-1; D is undetermined. The CDR3 runs 13 residues. The V gene's germline CDR1 is SGHKS and CDR2 YYEKEE (reference sequence). V shed 4 bases and J shed 5 bases, with 12 bases lying between them. CDR3 in amino acids: CASSEDLWTEAFF. The CDR3, as DNA: TGTGCCAGCAGCGAGGACTTATGGACTGAAGCTTTCTTT.

The rearrangement joins TRBV11-2 to TRBJ2-3; 7 bases map to TRBD2. V gave up 4 bases and J gave up 1 base; unmatched junction bases: 5. The length of the CDR3 is 15 residues. From germline, CDR1 is SGHAT and CDR2 FQNNGV. CDR3 protein: CASSSLSGGTDTQYF. In nucleotides, the CDR3 is TGTGCCAGCAGCTCCCTGAGCGGGGGCACAGATACGCAGTATTTT.